This T cell receptor beta chain was identified during a study of T cell responses to AZD1222 COVID-19 vaccine. The assay was immunoSEQ multiplex PCR, and TCRdb's table has in-frame clones only and misses some. In the table there are roughly 150,000 clones, roughly 85% of which are singletons. The source was peripheral blood, collected on day 0 of AZD1222 vaccination. The origin of this receptor is an adult in good health.

Here the CDR3 reads CASSPPGLTDTQYF. Here the CDR3 DNA reads TGTGCCAGCTCACCACCGGGTCTCACAGATACGCAGTATTTT. The chain recombines TRBV18 with TRBJ2-3; D remains ambiguous. Germline assignment: CDR1 KGHSH and CDR2 LQKENI. V was clipped by 0 bases and J by 2 bases, with 6 bases between them. CDR3 length: 14 residues.